Here is one T cell receptor beta chain with its context. Its target is not known. The sample comes from a study of cytomegalovirus exposure and HLA in healthy donors. Study results and caveats: Clonal expansion, a later analysis showed, was greater in HLA-associated TCR beta chains than in equally common others. On later analysis, the bulk of CMV-associated TCR beta chains appeared to be HLA-restricted. The listing of 150 to 200 TCR beta chains classed them as cytomegalovirus-associated. Earlier analysis yielded a pattern in which most TCR beta V segments were productive about 90% or about 30% of the time.

Germline lookup yields CDR1 LNHDA and CDR2 SQIVND (reference sequence). The CDR3 extends over 14 amino acids. The V end lost 1 base, the J end lost 3 bases, and 7 bases lay between the germline ends. The PCR employed 60 Vbeta primers together with 13 Jbeta primers. Assay: immunoSEQ multiplex PCR; the TCRdb copy retains only in-frame clones and omits some. Seen here are roughly 120,000 clones, 63% observed once, and the top ten hold approximately 11%. The clonotype originates from a man aged 40-49 years in good health and CMV-seropositive. The gene calls are TRBV19 and TRBJ2-1; D not resolved. The sample taken for sequencing was PBMCs. As DNA, the CDR3 is TGTGCCAGTAGTATAGGCGGCAGCTACAATGAGCAGTTCTTC. The encoded protein is CASSIGGSYNEQFF.